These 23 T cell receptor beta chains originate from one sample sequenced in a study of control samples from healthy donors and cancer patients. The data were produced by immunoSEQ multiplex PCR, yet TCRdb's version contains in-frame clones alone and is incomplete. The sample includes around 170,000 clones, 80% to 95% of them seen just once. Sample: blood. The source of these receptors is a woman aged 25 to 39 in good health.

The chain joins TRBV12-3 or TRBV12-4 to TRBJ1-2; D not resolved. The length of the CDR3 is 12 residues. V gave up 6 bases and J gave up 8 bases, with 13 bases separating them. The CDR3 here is CASSSGGGGYTF. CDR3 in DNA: TGTGCCAGCAGCTCTGGAGGTGGAGGCTACACCTTC.

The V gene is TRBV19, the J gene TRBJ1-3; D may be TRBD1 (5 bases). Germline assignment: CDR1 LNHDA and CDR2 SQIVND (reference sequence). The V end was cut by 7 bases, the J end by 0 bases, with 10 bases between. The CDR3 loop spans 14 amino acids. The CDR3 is CASMAGHSGNTIYF. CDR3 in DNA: TGTGCCAGTATGGCAGGACACTCTGGAAACACCATATATTTT.

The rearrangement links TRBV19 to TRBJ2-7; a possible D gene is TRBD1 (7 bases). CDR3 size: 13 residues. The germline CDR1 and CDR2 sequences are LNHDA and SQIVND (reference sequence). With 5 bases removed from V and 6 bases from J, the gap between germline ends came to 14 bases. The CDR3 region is CASSDAQGGEQYF. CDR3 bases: TGTGCCAGTAGTGACGCTCAGGGGGGCGAGCAGTACTTC.

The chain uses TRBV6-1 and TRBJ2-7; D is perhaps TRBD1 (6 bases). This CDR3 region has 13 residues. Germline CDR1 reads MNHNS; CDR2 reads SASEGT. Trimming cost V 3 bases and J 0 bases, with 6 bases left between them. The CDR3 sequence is CASSEDSSYEQYF. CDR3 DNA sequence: TGTGCCAGCAGTGAGGACAGCTCCTACGAGCAGTACTTC.

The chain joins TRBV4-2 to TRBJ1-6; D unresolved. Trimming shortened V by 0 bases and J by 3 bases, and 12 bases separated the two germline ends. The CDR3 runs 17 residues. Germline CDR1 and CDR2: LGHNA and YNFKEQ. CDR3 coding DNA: TGTGCCAGCAGCCAAGATATGGGTTCGCTCTATAATTCACCCCTCCACTTT. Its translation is CASSQDMGSLYNSPLHF.

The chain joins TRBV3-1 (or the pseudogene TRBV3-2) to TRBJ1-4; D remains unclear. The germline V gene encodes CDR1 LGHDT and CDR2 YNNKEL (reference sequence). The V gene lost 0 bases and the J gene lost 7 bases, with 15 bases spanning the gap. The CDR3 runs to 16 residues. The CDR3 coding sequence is TGTGCCAGCAGCCAAGAGTCAGTGGGGTGGGGTGAAAAACTGTTTTTT. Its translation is CASSQESVGWGEKLFF.

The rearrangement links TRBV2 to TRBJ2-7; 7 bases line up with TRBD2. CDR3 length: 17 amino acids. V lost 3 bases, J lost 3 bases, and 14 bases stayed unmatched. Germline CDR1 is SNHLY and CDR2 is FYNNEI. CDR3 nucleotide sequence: TGTGCCAGCAGTGATCTCCTAGCGGTCTCTAACTACTACGAGCAGTACTTC. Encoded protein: CASSDLLAVSNYYEQYF.

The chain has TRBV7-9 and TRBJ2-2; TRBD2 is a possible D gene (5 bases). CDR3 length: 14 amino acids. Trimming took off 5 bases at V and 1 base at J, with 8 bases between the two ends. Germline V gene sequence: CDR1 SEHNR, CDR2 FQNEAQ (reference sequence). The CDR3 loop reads CASSHRGNTGELFF. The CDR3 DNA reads TGTGCCAGCAGCCACCGGGGGAACACCGGGGAGCTGTTTTTT.

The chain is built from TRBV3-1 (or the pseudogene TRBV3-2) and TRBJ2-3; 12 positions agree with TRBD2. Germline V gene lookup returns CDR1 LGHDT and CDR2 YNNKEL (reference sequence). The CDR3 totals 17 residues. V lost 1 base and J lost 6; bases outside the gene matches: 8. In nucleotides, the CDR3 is TGTGCCAGCAGCCAAGGGCCGACTAGCGGGAGTGGTGATACGCAGTATTTT. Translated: CASSQGPTSGSGDTQYF.

CDR3 in DNA: TGCGCCAGCAGCCAAGGACAGGGGGGGGCGAGCTACACCTTC. This codes for CASSQGQGGASYTF. This rearrangement joins TRBV4-1 to TRBJ1-2; 9 positions match TRBD1. The CDR3 sequence is 14 residues long. CDR1 MGHRA and CDR2 YSYEKL come from the germline V gene. The V and J ends lost 1 base and 9 bases, in that order; junction bases with no gene match: 6.

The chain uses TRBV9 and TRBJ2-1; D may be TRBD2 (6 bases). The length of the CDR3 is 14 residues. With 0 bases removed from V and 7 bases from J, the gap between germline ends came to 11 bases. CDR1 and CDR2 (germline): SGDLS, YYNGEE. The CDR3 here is CASSVGGLSNEQFF. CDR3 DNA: TGTGCCAGCAGCGTAGGGGGACTTTCGAATGAGCAGTTCTTC.

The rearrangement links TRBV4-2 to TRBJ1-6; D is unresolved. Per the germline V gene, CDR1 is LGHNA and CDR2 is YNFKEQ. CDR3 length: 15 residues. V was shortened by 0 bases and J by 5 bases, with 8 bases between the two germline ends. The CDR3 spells CASSQDGRNNSPLHF. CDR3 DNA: TGTGCCAGCAGCCAAGATGGTAGGAATAATTCACCCCTCCACTTT.

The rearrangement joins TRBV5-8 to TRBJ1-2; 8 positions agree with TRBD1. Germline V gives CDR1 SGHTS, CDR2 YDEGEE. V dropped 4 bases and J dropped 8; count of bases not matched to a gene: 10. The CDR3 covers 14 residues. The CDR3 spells CASSRRTGRQGYTF. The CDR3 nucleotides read TGTGCCAGCAGCCGGAGGACAGGGCGACAAGGCTACACCTTC. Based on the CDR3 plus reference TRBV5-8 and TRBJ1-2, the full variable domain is EAGVTQSPTHLIKTRGQQATLRCSPISGHTSVYWYQQALGLGLQFLLWYDEGEERNRGNFPPRFSGRQFPNYSSELNVNALELEDSALYLCASSRRTGRQGYTFGSGTRLTVV.

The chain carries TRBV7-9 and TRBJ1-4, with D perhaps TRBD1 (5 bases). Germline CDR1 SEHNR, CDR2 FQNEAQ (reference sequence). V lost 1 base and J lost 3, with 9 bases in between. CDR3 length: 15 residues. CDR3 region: CASSLDRGPNEKLFF. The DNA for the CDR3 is TGTGCCAGCAGCTTAGACCGGGGCCCTAATGAAAAACTGTTTTTT.

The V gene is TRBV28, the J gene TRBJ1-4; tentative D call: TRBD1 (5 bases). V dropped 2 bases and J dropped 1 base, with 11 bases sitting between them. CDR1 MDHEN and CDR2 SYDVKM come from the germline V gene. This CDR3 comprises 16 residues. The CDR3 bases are TGTGCCAGCAGTTTAGACCTGGGGGTAACTAATGAAAAACTGTTTTTT. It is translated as CASSLDLGVTNEKLFF.

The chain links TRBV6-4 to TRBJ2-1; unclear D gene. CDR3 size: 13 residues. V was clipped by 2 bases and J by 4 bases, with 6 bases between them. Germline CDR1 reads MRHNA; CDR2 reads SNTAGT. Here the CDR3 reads CASSDQRYNEQFF. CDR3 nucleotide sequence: TGTGCCAGCAGTGACCAGCGTTACAATGAGCAGTTCTTC.

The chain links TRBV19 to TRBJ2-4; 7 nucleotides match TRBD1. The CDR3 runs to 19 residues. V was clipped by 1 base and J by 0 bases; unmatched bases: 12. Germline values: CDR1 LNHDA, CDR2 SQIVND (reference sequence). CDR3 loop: CASSIAKGGAVLAKNIQYF. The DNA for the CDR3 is TGTGCCAGTAGTATAGCTAAAGGGGGCGCGGTTCTAGCCAAAAACATTCAGTACTTC.

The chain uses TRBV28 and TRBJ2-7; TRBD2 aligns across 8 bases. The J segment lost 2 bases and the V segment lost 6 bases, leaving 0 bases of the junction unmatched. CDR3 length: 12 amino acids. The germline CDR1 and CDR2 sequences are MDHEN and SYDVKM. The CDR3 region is CASRRGAYEQYF. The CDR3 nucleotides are TGTGCCAGCAGGCGGGGGGCCTACGAGCAGTACTTC.

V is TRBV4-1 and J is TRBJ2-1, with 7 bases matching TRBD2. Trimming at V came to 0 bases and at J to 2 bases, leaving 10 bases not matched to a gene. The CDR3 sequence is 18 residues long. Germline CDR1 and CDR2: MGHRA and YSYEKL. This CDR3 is CASSQEGLREAAYNEQFF. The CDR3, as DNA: TGCGCCAGCAGCCAAGAAGGCCTCCGGGAGGCCGCCTACAATGAGCAGTTCTTC.

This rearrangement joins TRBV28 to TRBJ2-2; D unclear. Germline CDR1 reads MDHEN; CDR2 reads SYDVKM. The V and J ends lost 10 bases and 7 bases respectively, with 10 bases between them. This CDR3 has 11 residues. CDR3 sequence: CATLWIGELFF. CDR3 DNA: TGTGCCACCTTGTGGATCGGGGAGCTGTTTTTT.

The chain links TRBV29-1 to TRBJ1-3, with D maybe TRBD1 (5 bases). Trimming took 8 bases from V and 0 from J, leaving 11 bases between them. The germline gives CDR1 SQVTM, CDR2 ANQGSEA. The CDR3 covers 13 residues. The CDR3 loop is CSTMGLSGNTIYF. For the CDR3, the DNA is TGCAGCACTATGGGACTCTCTGGAAACACCATATATTTT.

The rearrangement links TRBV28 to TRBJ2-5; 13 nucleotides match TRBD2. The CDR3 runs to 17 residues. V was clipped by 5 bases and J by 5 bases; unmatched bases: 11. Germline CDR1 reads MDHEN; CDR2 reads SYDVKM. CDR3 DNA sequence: TGTGCCAGCAGTCCCGGGACTAGCGGGATCTCAGTGGAGACCCAGTACTTC. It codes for CASSPGTSGISVETQYF.

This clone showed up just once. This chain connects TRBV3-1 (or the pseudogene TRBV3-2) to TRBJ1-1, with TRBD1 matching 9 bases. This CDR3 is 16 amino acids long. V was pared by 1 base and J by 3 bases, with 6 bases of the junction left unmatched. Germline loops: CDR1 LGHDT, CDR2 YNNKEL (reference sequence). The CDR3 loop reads CASSQVTGGYYTEAFF. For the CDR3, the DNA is TGTGCCAGCAGCCAAGTAACAGGGGGCTACTACACTGAAGCTTTCTTT.